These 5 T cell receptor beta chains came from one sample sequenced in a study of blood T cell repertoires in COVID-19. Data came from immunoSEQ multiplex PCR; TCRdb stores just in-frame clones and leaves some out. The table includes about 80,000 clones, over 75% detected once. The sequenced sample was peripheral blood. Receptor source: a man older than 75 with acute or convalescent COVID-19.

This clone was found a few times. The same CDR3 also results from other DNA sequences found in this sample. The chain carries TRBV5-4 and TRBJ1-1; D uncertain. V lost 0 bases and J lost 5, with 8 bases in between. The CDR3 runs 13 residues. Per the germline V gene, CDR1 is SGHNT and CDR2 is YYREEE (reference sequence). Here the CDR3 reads CASSLESRTEAFF. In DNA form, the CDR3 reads TGTGCCAGCAGCTTGGAATCGAGGACTGAAGCTTTCTTT.

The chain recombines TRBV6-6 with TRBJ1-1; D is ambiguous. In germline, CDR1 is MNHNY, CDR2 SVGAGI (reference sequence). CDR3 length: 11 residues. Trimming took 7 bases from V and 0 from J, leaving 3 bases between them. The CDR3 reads CASTLNTEAFF. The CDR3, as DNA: TGTGCCAGCACCTTGAACACTGAAGCTTTCTTT.

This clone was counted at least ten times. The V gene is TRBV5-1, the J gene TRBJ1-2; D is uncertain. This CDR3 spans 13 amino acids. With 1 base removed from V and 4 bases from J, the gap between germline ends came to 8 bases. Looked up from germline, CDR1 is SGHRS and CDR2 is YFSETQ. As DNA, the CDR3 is TGCGCCAGCAGCTTGCGGGTAGGCTATGGCTACACCTTC. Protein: CASSLRVGYGYTF.

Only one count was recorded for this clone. The CDR3 reads CASSLDRNTEAFF. In nucleotides, the CDR3 is TGTGCCAGCAGCTTAGACAGGAACACTGAAGCTTTCTTT. The chain uses TRBV7-3 and TRBJ1-1; TRBD1 is a possible D gene (5 bases). Germline CDR1 is SGHTA and CDR2 is FQGTGA. The ends were cut back, 2 bases at V and 1 base at J, with 5 bases in the middle. CDR3 size: 13 residues.

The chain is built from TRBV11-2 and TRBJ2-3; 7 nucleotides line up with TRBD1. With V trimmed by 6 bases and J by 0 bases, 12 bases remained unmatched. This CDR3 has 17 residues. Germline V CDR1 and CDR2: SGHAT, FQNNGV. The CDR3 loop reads CASRPGTVWSSTDTQYF. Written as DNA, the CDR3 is TGTGCCAGCAGACCCGGGACAGTCTGGTCTAGCACAGATACGCAGTATTTT.